This T cell receptor beta chain was obtained from a study of shared T cell receptors in the human thymus. Germline V gene lookup returns CDR1 LGHNA and CDR2 YNFKEQ. This CDR3 is built from 16 residues. Trimming took off 6 bases at V and 2 bases at J, with 17 bases between the two ends. The data were produced by immunoSEQ multiplex PCR, yet TCRdb's version contains in-frame clones alone and is incomplete. The sample lists a few hundred thousand clones; just under 95% were seen once. The genes are TRBV4-2 and TRBJ1-3; D unclear. This TCR came from a human donor. The material sequenced was thymocytes. In DNA, the CDR3 is TGTGCCAGCAGTCCGTGGGCCTTAAAAGCTGGAAACACCATATATTTT. Translation gives CASSPWALKAGNTIYF.